A single sample gave rise to the 10 T cell receptor beta chains below, sequenced in a study of beta chain features in type 1 diabetes. Expressed TCRB transcripts were sequenced, since all the RNA that had been isolated was reverse transcribed. The table came from immunoSEQ multiplex PCR; TCRdb's copy has only in-frame clones and leaves some out. This repertoire shows about 930,000 clones, roughly 16% found once; its top ten account for about 0.025%. The specimen was naive CD4+ T cells from blood. The origin of the receptors is a woman aged 18-35 years in good health.

This chain joins TRBV29-1 and TRBJ2-7; weak D call: TRBD1 (6 bases). Germline CDR1 SQVTM, CDR2 ANQGSEA. V was trimmed by 2 bases and J by 7 bases, leaving 21 bases between them. The CDR3 is made up of 15 amino acids. The CDR3 bases are TGCAGCGTTGAAACTTTAGACAGGATACGTGGGGAGCAGTACTTC. This sequence encodes CSVETLDRIRGEQYF.

There are a few counts of this clone. The chain employs TRBV7-2 and TRBJ1-1; 7 nucleotides agree with TRBD1. With V trimmed by 0 bases and J by 5 bases, 9 bases remained unmatched. This CDR3 has 16 amino acids. Germline V gene lookup returns CDR1 SGHTA and CDR2 FQGNSA. The DNA of the CDR3 is TGTGCCAGCAGCTTAGCGCTTAGGGCAGGGGGAACTGAAGCTTTCTTT. Its translation is CASSLALRAGGTEAFF.

There are many counts of this clone. The V gene is TRBV5-4, the J gene TRBJ2-7; D unresolved. The germline V and J ends were trimmed by 3 bases and 4 bases, with 5 bases remaining between them. CDR3 size: 11 residues. Germline values: CDR1 SGHNT, CDR2 YYREEE (reference sequence). The CDR3 coding sequence is TGTGCCAGCAGCTCGCCGTACGAGCAGTACTTC. It specifies CASSSPYEQYF.

This clone was counted a few times. The chain has TRBV21-1 and TRBJ2-5; the tabulated D call, TRBD1, remains unverified against the DNA. TRBV21-1 is shown as a pseudogene. The CDR3 contains 14 residues. CDR3 amino acids: CASILQGAQQTQYF. As DNA, the CDR3 is TGTGCCAGCATCCTACAGGGGGCGCAACAGACCCAGTACTTC.

As regards this clone: Other DNA sequences in this sample translate to the same CDR3. The V gene is TRBV5-1, the J gene TRBJ1-2, with D unclear. The V gene lost 0 bases and the J gene lost 1 base, with 7 bases spanning the gap. This CDR3 has 14 amino acids. Germline CDR1 is SGHRS and CDR2 is YFSETQ. CDR3 amino acids: CASSLDSLNYGYTF. The CDR3 coding sequence is TGCGCCAGCAGCTTGGACAGCCTTAACTATGGCTACACCTTC.

V and J are TRBV5-6 and TRBJ1-5; TRBD1 is a possible D gene (5 bases). This CDR3 spans 14 amino acids. The V gene's germline CDR1 is SGHDT and CDR2 YYEEEE. The V end was cut by 4 bases, the J end by 4 bases, with 12 bases between. The CDR3 spells CASSTLTGNQPQHF. The CDR3 nucleotides read TGTGCCAGCAGCACTCTAACAGGAAATCAGCCCCAGCATTTT.

This clone was detected only a few times. The J gene is TRBJ1-4, the V gene TRBV9; D might be TRBD1 (6 bases). The CDR3 consists of 14 residues. Germline V gene lookup returns CDR1 SGDLS and CDR2 YYNGEE. V gave up 4 bases and J gave up 8 bases, with 15 bases separating them. The CDR3 nucleotides are TGTGCCAGCAGCAGCGGGACAATCTTCGAAAAACTGTTTTTT. This encodes CASSSGTIFEKLFF. Combining the CDR3 with reference TRBV9 and TRBJ1-4 gives the whole variable domain DSGVTQTPKHLITATGQRVTLRCSPRSGDLSVYWYQQSLDQGLQFLIQYYNGEERAKGNILERFSAQQFPDLHSELNLSSLELGDSALYFCASSSGTIFEKLFFGSGTQLSVL.

The CDR3 region is CASSLEGYEQFF. CDR3 coding DNA: TGTGCCAGCAGCTTAGAGGGCTATGAGCAGTTCTTC. V usage is TRBV11-3 and J usage is TRBJ2-1; D is ambiguous. Per the germline V gene, CDR1 is SGHNT and CDR2 is YENEEA. This CDR3 contains 12 residues. Deletions cut 0 bases from V and 8 bases from J, with 5 bases between.

The rearrangement joins TRBV15 to TRBJ2-1; 10 bases are shared with TRBD2. The CDR3 is 15 amino acids. Germline values: CDR1 LNHNV, CDR2 YYDKDF (reference sequence). The V segment lost 1 base and the J segment 6 bases; nucleotides outside the gene matches: 3. The CDR3: CATSRVLAGANEQFF. The CDR3 DNA is TGTGCCACCAGCAGAGTGCTAGCGGGAGCCAATGAGCAGTTCTTC. The full variable domain, with the rest looked up from reference TRBV15 and TRBJ2-1, is DAMVIQNPRYQVTQFGKPVTLSCSQTLNHNVMYWYQQKSSQAPKLLFHYYDKDFNNEADTPDNFQSRRPNTSFCFLDIRSPGLGDTAMYLCATSRVLAGANEQFFGPGTRLTVL.

The V call is TRBV2, the J call TRBJ2-3; maybe TRBD1 (8 bases). The length of the CDR3 is 15 residues. The germline V and J ends were trimmed by 6 bases and 1 base, with 14 bases remaining between them. Germline V gene lookup returns CDR1 SNHLY and CDR2 FYNNEI. CDR3 loop: CASSGGTGRTDTQYF. In DNA form, the CDR3 reads TGTGCCAGCAGCGGGGGGACAGGCCGCACAGATACGCAGTATTTT.